This T cell receptor (beta chain) was sequenced in a study of technical replicates of blood from four donors. Clones were sequenced by immunoSEQ multiplex PCR, and TCRdb holds only the in-frame ones, with some missing. This sample has tens of thousands of clones, with approximately 94% found just once. Sequenced sample: T cells isolated from PBMCs. The receptor comes from a human donor in good health.

CDR3 in amino acids: CASSQETKRGEQYF. The CDR3 bases are TGCGCCAGCAGCCAAGAAACTAAAAGGGGCGAGCAGTACTTC. This rearrangement joins TRBV4-1 to TRBJ2-7; maybe TRBD1 (5 bases). This CDR3 has 14 amino acids. V lost 0 bases, J lost 6 bases, and 12 bases lay in between. Germline loops: CDR1 MGHRA, CDR2 YSYEKL.